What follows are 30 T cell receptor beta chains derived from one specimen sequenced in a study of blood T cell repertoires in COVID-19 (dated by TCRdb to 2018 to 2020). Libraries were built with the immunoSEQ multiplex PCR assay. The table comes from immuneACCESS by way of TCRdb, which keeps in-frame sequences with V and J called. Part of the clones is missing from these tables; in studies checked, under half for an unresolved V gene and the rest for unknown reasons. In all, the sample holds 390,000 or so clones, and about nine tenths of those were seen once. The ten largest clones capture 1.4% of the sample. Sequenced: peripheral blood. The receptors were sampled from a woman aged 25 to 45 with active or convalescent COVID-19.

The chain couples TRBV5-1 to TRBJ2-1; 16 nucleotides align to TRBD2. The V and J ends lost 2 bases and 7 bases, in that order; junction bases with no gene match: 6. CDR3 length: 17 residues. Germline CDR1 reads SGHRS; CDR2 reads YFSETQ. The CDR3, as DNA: TGCGCCAGCAGCTTTGGGACTAGCGGGAGGGCCGGGAATGAGCAGTTCTTC. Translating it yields CASSFGTSGRAGNEQFF.

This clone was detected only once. The CDR3 sequence: CAISADRSEAFF. The CDR3 DNA is TGTGCCATCAGCGCTGACAGATCTGAAGCTTTCTTT. V and J are TRBV10-3 and TRBJ1-1; D perhaps matches TRBD1 (5 bases). This CDR3 is built from 12 residues. The germline V and J ends were trimmed by 6 bases and 6 bases, with 11 bases remaining between them. CDR1 ENHRY and CDR2 SYGVKD come from the germline V gene.

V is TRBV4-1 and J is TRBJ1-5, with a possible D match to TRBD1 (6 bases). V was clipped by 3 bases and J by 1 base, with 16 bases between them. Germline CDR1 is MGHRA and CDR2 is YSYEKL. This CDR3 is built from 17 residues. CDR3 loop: CASSHILGGGSNQPQHF. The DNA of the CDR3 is TGCGCCAGCAGCCACATCCTCGGGGGGGGCAGCAATCAGCCCCAGCATTTT.

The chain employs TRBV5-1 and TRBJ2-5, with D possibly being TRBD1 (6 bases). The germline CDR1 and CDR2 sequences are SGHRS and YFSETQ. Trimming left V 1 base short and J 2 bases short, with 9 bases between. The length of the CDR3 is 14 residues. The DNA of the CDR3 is TGCGCCAGCAGCTTGTCGGGACAACAAGAGACCCAGTACTTC. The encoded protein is CASSLSGQQETQYF.

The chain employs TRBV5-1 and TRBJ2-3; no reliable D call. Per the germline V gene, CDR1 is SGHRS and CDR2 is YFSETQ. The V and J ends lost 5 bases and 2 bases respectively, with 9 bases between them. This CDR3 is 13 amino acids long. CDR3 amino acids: CASRIEPTDTQYF. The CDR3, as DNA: TGCGCCAGCAGGATAGAACCCACAGATACGCAGTATTTT.

As DNA, the CDR3 is TGCGCCAGCAGCTTGGGGGGACAGGGTATTGCAGATACGCAGTATTTT. Its protein product is CASSLGGQGIADTQYF. The chain carries TRBV5-1 and TRBJ2-3, with 9 bases lining up with TRBD1. The J segment lost 4 bases and the V segment lost 0 bases, leaving 6 bases of the junction unmatched. Germline V CDR1 and CDR2: SGHRS, YFSETQ. The CDR3 runs to 16 residues.

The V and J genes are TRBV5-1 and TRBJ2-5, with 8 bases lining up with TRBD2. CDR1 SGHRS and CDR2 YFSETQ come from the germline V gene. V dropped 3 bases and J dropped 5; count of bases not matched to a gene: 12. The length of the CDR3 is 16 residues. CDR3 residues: CASSSPSAGVVETQYF. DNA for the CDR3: TGCGCCAGCAGCTCCCCCTCAGCGGGAGTGGTGGAGACCCAGTACTTC. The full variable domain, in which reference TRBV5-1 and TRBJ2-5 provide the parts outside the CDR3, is KAGVTQTPRYLIKTRGQQVTLSCSPISGHRSVSWYQQTPGQGLQFLFEYFSETQRNKGNFPGRFSGRQFSNSRSEMNVSTLELGDSALYLCASSSPSAGVVETQYFGPGTRLLVL.

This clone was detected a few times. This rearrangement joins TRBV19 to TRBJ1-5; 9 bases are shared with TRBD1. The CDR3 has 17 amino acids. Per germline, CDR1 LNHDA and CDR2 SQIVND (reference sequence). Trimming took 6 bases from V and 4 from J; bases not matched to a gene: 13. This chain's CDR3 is CASSSPSGTGFNQPQHF. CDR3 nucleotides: TGTGCCAGTAGCTCCCCCTCCGGGACAGGGTTTAATCAGCCCCAGCATTTT.

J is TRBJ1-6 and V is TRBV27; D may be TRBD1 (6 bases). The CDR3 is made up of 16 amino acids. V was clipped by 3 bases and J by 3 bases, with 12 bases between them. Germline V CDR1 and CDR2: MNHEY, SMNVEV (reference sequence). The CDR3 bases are TGTGCCAGCAGTTTCTCCGGACAGCTCTATAATTCACCCCTCCACTTT. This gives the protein CASSFSGQLYNSPLHF.

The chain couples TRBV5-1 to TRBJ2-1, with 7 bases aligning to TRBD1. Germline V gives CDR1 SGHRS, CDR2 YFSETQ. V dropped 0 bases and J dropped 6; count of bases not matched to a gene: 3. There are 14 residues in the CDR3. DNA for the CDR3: TGCGCCAGCAGCTTGGGACAGGGAAGCAATGAGCAGTTCTTC. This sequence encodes CASSLGQGSNEQFF.

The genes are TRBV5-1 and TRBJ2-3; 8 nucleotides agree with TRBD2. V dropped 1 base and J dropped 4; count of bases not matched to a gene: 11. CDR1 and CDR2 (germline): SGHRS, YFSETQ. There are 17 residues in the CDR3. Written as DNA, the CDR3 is TGCGCCAGCAGCTTGCGACCGGGGGGGCGAGAGGCAGATACGCAGTATTTT. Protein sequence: CASSLRPGGREADTQYF.

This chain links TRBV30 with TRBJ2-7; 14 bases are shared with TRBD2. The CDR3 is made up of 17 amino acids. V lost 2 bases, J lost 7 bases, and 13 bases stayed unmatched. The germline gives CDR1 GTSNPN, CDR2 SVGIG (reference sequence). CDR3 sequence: CAWSHLLPGLAGVEQYF. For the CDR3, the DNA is TGTGCCTGGAGTCACCTCCTTCCGGGACTAGCGGGAGTGGAGCAGTACTTC.

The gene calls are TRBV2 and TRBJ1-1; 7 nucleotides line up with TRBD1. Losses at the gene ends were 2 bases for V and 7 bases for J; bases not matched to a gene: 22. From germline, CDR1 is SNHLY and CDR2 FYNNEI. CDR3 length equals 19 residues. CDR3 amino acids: CASSERSSPLLRQGIEAFF. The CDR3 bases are TGTGCCAGCAGTGAACGTTCTTCCCCGCTACTCAGACAGGGCATTGAAGCTTTCTTT. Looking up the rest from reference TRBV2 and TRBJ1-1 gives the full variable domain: EPEVTQTPSHQVTQMGQEVILRCVPISNHLYFYWYRQILGQKVEFLVSFYNNEISEKSEIFDDQFSVERPDGSNFTLKIRSTKLEDSAMYFCASSERSSPLLRQGIEAFFGQGTRLTVV.

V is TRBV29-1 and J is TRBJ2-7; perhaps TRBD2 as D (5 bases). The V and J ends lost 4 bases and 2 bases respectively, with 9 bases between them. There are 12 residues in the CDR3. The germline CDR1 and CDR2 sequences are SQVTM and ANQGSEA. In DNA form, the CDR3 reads TGCAGCGTTGGAGGGTCCACCTACGAGCAGTACTTC. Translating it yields CSVGGSTYEQYF.

The CDR3 nucleotides read TGTGCCAGCAGTTACTCGTCAGGGATCTCTGGAAACACCATATATTTT. Amino acids: CASSYSSGISGNTIYF. The J gene is TRBJ1-3, the V gene TRBV6-5; TRBD1 might be the D (5 bases). From germline, CDR1 is MNHEY and CDR2 SVGAGI. The CDR3 loop spans 16 amino acids. Trimming cost V 0 bases and J 0 bases, with 9 bases left between them.

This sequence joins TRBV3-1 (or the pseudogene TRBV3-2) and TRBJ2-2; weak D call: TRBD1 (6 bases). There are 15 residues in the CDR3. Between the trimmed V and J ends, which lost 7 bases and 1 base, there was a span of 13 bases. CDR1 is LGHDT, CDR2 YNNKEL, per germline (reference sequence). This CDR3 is CASKPRTENTGELFF. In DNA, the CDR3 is TGTGCCAGCAAGCCACGGACAGAGAACACCGGGGAGCTGTTTTTT.

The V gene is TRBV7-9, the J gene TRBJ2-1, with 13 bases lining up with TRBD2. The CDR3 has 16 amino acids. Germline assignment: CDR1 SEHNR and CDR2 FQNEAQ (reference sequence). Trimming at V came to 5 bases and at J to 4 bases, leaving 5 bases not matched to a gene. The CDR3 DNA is TGTGCCAGCAGCCAGGGACTAGCGGGACTTTACAATGAGCAGTTCTTC. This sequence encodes CASSQGLAGLYNEQFF.

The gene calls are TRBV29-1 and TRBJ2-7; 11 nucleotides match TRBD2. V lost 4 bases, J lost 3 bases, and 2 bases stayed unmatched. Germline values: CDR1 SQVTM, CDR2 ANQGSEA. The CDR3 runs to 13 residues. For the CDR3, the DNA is TGCAGCGTTGCACTAGCGGGAGTCTACGAGCAGTACTTC. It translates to CSVALAGVYEQYF.

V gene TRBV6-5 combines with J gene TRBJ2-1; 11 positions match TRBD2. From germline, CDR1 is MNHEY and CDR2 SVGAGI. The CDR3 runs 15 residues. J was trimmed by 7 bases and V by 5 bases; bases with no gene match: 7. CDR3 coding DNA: TGTGCCAGCAGTCAAACGACTAGCGGGACGAATGAGCAGTTCTTC. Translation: CASSQTTSGTNEQFF.

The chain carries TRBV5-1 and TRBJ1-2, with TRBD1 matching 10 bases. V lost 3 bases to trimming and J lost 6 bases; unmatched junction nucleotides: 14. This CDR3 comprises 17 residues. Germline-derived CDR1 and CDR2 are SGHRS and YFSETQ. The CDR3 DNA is TGCGCCAGCAGCTCCCCGGGACAGGGGCTCATCAGGGATGGCTACACCTTC. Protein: CASSSPGQGLIRDGYTF.

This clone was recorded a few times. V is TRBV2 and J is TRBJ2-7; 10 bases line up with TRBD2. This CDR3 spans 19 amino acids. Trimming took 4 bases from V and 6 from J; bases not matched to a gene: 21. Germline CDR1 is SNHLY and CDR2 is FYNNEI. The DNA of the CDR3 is TGTGCCAGCAGTGCTTTAGCGGGGGGCCCATTGGCCTCAAACGCCGAGCAGTACTTC. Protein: CASSALAGGPLASNAEQYF.

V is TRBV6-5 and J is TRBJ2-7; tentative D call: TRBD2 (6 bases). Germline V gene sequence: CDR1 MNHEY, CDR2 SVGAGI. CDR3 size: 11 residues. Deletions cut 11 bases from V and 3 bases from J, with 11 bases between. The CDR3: CALRDYYEQYF. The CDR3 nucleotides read TGTGCCTTGCGGGATTACTACGAGCAGTACTTC.

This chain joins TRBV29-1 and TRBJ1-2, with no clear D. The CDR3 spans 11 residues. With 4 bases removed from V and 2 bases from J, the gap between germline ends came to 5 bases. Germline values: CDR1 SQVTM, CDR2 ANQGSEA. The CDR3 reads CSVAENYGYTF. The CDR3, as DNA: TGCAGCGTTGCCGAGAACTATGGCTACACCTTC.

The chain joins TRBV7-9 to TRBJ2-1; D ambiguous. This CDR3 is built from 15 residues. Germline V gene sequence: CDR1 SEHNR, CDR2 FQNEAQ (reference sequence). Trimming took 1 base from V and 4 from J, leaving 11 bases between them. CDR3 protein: CASSLVLGSYNEQFF. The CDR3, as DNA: TGTGCCAGCAGCTTAGTTCTTGGCAGTTACAATGAGCAGTTCTTC.

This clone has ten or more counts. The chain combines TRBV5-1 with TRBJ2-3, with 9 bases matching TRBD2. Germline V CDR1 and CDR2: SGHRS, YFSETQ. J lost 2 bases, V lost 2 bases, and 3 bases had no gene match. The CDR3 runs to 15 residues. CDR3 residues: CASSLIAGDTDTQYF. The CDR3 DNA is TGCGCCAGCAGCTTAATAGCGGGGGACACAGATACGCAGTATTTT.

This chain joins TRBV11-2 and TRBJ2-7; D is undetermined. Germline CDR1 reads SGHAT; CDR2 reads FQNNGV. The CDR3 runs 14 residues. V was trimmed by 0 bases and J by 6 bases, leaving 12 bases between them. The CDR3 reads CASSLDRSTREQYF. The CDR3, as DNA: TGTGCCAGCAGCTTAGATCGCTCCACGCGCGAGCAGTACTTC.

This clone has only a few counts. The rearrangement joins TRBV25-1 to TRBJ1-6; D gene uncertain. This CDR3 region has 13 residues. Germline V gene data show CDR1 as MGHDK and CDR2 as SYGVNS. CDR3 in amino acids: CASEGMVNSPLHF. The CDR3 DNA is TGTGCTTCGGAGGGAATGGTTAATTCACCCCTCCACTTT.

The CDR3 here is CAWSGQGANEQYF. Here the CDR3 DNA reads TGTGCCTGGAGCGGACAGGGGGCAAACGAGCAGTACTTC. The chain uses TRBV30 and TRBJ2-7, with 11 bases lining up with TRBD1. The V gene's germline CDR1 is GTSNPN and CDR2 SVGIG (reference sequence). Unmatched junction bases numbered 3, after V lost 3 bases and J lost 5 bases. The length of the CDR3 is 13 residues.

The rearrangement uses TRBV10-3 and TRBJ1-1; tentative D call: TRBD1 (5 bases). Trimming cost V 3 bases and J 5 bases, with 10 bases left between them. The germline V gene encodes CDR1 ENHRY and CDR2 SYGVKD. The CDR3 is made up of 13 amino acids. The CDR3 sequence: CAISDRGETEAFF. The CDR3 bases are TGTGCCATCAGTGATCGGGGGGAGACTGAAGCTTTCTTT.

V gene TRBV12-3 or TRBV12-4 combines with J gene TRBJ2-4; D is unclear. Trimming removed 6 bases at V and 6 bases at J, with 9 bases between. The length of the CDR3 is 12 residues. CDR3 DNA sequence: TGTGCCAGCAGGCTCGGCGGAAACATTCAGTACTTC. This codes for CASRLGGNIQYF.